Sequencing of this TCR beta chain was carried out in a study of blood T cell repertoires in COVID-19. Measured with immunoSEQ multiplex PCR; TCRdb has only the in-frame clones, and not every one. The sample includes 200,000 to 250,000 clones, less than 90% of them seen just once. The CDR3 length is 13 residues. The V and J ends lost 3 bases and 5 bases, in that order; junction bases with no gene match: 3. Germline CDR1 and CDR2: MGHRA and YSYEKL. The source material was peripheral blood. The receptor comes from a woman aged 45-65 years with acute or convalescent COVID-19. The chain couples TRBV4-1 to TRBJ2-5; 7 bases agree with TRBD2. DNA for the CDR3: TGCGCCAGCAGCCACGGCGGGAGTGAGACCCAGTACTTC. This translates into CASSHGGSETQYF.